This T cell receptor (beta chain) derives from a study of blood T cell repertoires in COVID-19. Looking at the study overall: Spain, Italy and the United States supplied samples that represented acute and convalescent COVID-19. Sources were T cells, B-cell-depleted T cells, or PBMCs; the material itself was cDNA or gDNA.

Unmatched junction bases numbered 5, after V lost 0 bases and J lost 5 bases. Per the germline V gene, CDR1 is LNHNV and CDR2 is YYDKDF (reference sequence). There are 16 residues in the CDR3. In the study's own analysis: Amplification of reference gene primers was used by the study to estimate nucleated cell counts. Sequenced by immunoSEQ multiplex PCR; TCRdb stores in-frame clones only, minus some. V and J calls and clone size are as listed in that table; D and trimming were resolved from the DNA. The sample lists 15,000 to 20,000 clones; around 92% were seen once. This TCR was sampled from a human donor in a cohort sampled during active COVID-19. V is TRBV15 and J is TRBJ1-5; 9 bases are a match to TRBD1. The source material was peripheral blood. CDR3 region: CATSRERTGVHQPQHF. CDR3 in DNA: TGTGCCACCAGCAGAGAGCGGACAGGGGTACATCAGCCCCAGCATTTT.